The present entry profiles one TCR beta chain with its context. Germline assignment: CDR1 SGHTA and CDR2 FQGNSA. This CDR3 is 14 amino acids long. Unmatched junction bases numbered 8, after V lost 7 bases and J lost 7 bases. The data derive from a study of blood T cells in healthy people across ages. Using a J-beta primer mix together with a sample-barcoded 5' primer, a second PCR was run for roughly 6 to 12 cycles. A template-switch adaptor containing 12 random nucleotides labeled each cDNA molecule. Each CDR3 protein is one row after TCRdb ran MiXCR on the 5' RACE reads. The table has about 840,000 distinct CDR3 sequences, almost 30% seen once. This sample was also put to use in a study of T cells of mothers and their children. That report notes: Primer M1S, used in the second PCR, introduced sample barcodes and 2-4 random nucleotides.

This chain joins TRBV7-2 and TRBJ2-7; 12 bases are shared with TRBD1. The sample taken for sequencing was blood. The source of this sequence is a woman in her forties in good health. CDR3: CASKVGQGAGEQYF. The DNA for the CDR3 is TGTGCCAGCAAGGTGGGACAGGGGGCAGGGGAGCAGTACTTC.